Listed below are T cell receptor beta chains from one sample, sequenced in a study of cytomegalovirus exposure and HLA in healthy donors. Data came from immunoSEQ multiplex PCR; TCRdb stores just in-frame clones and leaves some out. The sample includes roughly 110,000 clones, around 73% seen only once; the top ten take around 7.8%. The sequencing sample was made of PBMCs. These receptors originate from a man younger than 40 in good health and CMV-seronegative. CDR3s include the opening cysteine and the closing phenylalanine or tryptophan. The D gene is left open where the match is weak. Clone size, where shown, is once, few, many, or a class for clones that have expanded.

>few|13|TRBV6-1|TRBJ2-7|-
TGTGCCAGCAGTGTGCTATCCCGCTACGAGCAGTACTTC
CASSVLSRYEQYF
>-|14|TRBV28|TRBJ2-3|-
TGTGCCAGCAGTTTACTGCGGACAGCCGGGGTCCAATATTTT
CASSLLRTAGVQYF
>-|15|TRBV7-2|TRBJ2-3|-
TGTGCCAGCAGCTTAGTGGTGCGGGTCACAGATACGCAGTATTTT
CASSLVVRVTDTQYF
>few|16|TRBV7-9|TRBJ2-3|-
TGTGCCAGCAGCTTAGCGAGGGCAGACCGCACAGATACGCAGTATTTT
CASSLARADRTDTQYF
>-|15|TRBV10-2|TRBJ2-2|-
TGCGCCAGCAGTGCCAGCGGGTATGGGACCGGGGAGCTGTTTTTT
CASSASGYGTGELFF
>few|15|TRBV28|TRBJ2-2|-
TGTGCCAGCAGCCTCCGGACACCGAACACCGGGGAGCTGTTTTTT
CASSLRTPNTGELFF
>few|12|TRBV19|TRBJ1-2|-
TGTGCCAGTAGTATAGCCGGGGAAGGCTACACCTTC
CASSIAGEGYTF
>few|16|TRBV7-9|TRBJ1-1|TRBD1
TGTGCCAGCAGCTTTCGGACAGGGGGCCCGAACACTGAAGCTTTCTTT
CASSFRTGGPNTEAFF
>-|16|TRBV10-1|TRBJ2-2|-
TGCGCCAGCAGTGATCGCTCAGGTCAGGGCACCGGGGAGCTGTTTTTT
CASSDRSGQGTGELFF
>-|14|TRBV18|TRBJ2-7|TRBD1
TGTGCCAGCTCACCCGACAGGGGTGCCTACGAGCAGTACTTC
CASSPDRGAYEQYF
>-|11|TRBV20-1|TRBJ2-7|-
TGCAGTGCTGGGCGGGGCTACGAGCAGTACTTC
CSAGRGYEQYF
>once|14|TRBV2|TRBJ1-4|TRBD1
TGTGCCAGCAGCCCACAGGGGGCAGGGGAAAAACTGTTTTTT
CASSPQGAGEKLFF
>-|15|TRBV7-9|TRBJ2-3|TRBD2
TGTGCCAGCAGCTTTCTAGCGGGGCTTACAGATACGCAGTATTTT
CASSFLAGLTDTQYF
>-|11|TRBV30|TRBJ1-2|-
TGTGCCTGGAGTCGGGGGTATGGCTACACCTTC
CAWSRGYGYTF
>-|13|TRBV2|TRBJ1-1|-
TGTGCCAGCAGCCGGGACTTGAACACTGAAGCTTTCTTT
CASSRDLNTEAFF
>-|17|TRBV9|TRBJ2-4|TRBD2
TGTGCCAGCAGCGAAGGGGGCGGGAGGGCCACCAAAAACATTCAGTACTTC
CASSEGGGRATKNIQYF